One and the same sample provided the 28 T cell receptor beta chains below, sequenced in a study of chemoradiotherapy in HPV16-positive cancers. The protocol was immunoSEQ multiplex PCR, while the TCRdb copy is restricted to in-frame clones and leaves out a portion. The data show under 15,000 clones, more than 75% seen once. This material consisted of blood, taken from a patient who underwent chemoradiotherapy. The receptors originated from a human donor with HPV-associated anogenital cancer.

CDR3 residues: CSVDPLSHPYGYTF. CDR3 DNA: TGCAGCGTTGACCCCCTGTCACACCCCTATGGCTACACCTTC. The chain is built from TRBV29-1 and TRBJ1-2; D is ambiguous. Germline assignment: CDR1 SQVTM and CDR2 ANQGSEA. The CDR3 contains 14 residues. The germline V and J ends were trimmed by 3 bases and 4 bases, with 15 bases remaining between them.

The V call is TRBV7-2, the J call TRBJ2-4; D tentatively fits TRBD1 or TRBD2 (5 bases each). Germline CDR1 reads SGHTA; CDR2 reads FQGNSA. This CDR3 region has 18 residues. Trimming took 1 base from V and 0 from J, leaving 16 bases between them. The DNA for the CDR3 is TGTGCCAGCAGCTTAGGAGGGGTGGGCGGTCGAGCCAAAAACATTCAGTACTTC. Protein product: CASSLGGVGGRAKNIQYF.

The genes are TRBV27 and TRBJ2-5, with D unresolved. The end of the DNA is better explained by TRBJ2-7, so the J call may be wrong. Germline loops: CDR1 MNHEY, CDR2 SMNVEV (reference sequence). This CDR3 contains 13 residues. In nucleotides, the CDR3 is TGTGCCAGCAGTTCAACGGTGAACTACGAGCAGTACTTC. Translated, it gives CASSSTVNYEQYF.

This chain connects TRBV19 to TRBJ2-1; 13 nucleotides agree with TRBD2. V was clipped by 4 bases and J by 7 bases; unmatched bases: 13. The CDR3 runs 18 residues. Germline V gene lookup returns CDR1 LNHDA and CDR2 SQIVND (reference sequence). The CDR3, as DNA: TGTGCCAGTAGTAGACTAGCGGGGGGCCCCTGGGGTATGAATGAGCAGTTCTTC. Translated, it gives CASSRLAGGPWGMNEQFF.

The chain uses TRBV4-2 and TRBJ2-7; the D is unclear. This CDR3 is built from 13 residues. Germline V gene lookup returns CDR1 LGHNA and CDR2 YNFKEQ. V was shortened by 4 bases and J by 5 bases, with 12 bases between the two germline ends. CDR3 sequence reads: CASSLGERNEQYF. The CDR3 bases are TGTGCCAGCAGCCTTGGGGAAAGGAACGAGCAGTACTTC.

The V and J genes are TRBV19 and TRBJ1-2, with 7 nucleotides matching TRBD1. Germline V lookup: CDR1 LNHDA, CDR2 SQIVND (reference sequence). This CDR3 is 13 amino acids long. CDR3 loop: CAQGPRVKNGYTF. DNA of the CDR3: TGTGCACAGGGGCCCCGTGTAAAAAATGGCTACACCTTC.

The CDR3 spells CASLDRGGGTDTQYF. CDR3 DNA sequence: TGTGCCAGCTTGGACCGGGGGGGCGGCACAGATACGCAGTATTTT. J is TRBJ2-3 and V is TRBV18; 8 bases are a match to TRBD2. CDR1 and CDR2 (germline): KGHSH, LQKENI. This CDR3 is 15 amino acids long. The V and J ends lost 7 bases and 1 base, in that order; junction bases with no gene match: 7.

This chain connects TRBV2 to TRBJ2-7; D is possibly TRBD1 (5 bases). The CDR3 contains 10 residues. V lost 5 bases to trimming and J lost 9 bases, with 8 bases between them. The germline V gene has CDR1 SNHLY and CDR2 FYNNEI. In nucleotides, the CDR3 is TGTGCCAGCAGTAGGCAGGGGCAGTACTTC. Amino acid sequence: CASSRQGQYF.

The chain joins TRBV6-1 to TRBJ1-1, with TRBD1 identical over 9 bases. The junction had 10 bases not matched to a gene; V was cut back by 7 bases and J by 4 bases. The V gene's germline CDR1 is MNHNS and CDR2 SASEGT. This CDR3 comprises 15 residues. The CDR3 nucleotides are TGTGCCAGCATCGCCCTGGGACAGGGAGGCACTGAAGCTTTCTTT. Translated: CASIALGQGGTEAFF.

The sample holds one count of this clone. The chain links TRBV7-8 to TRBJ2-3; tentatively, D is TRBD2 (5 bases). The CDR3 is 16 residues long. Germline loops: CDR1 SGHVS, CDR2 FQNEAQ. Trimming cost V 3 bases and J 9 bases, with 22 bases left between them. CDR3 nucleotides: TGTGCCAGCAGCTTTGGTGAGCCCCCACGGAGAGGGACGCAGTATTTT. Protein: CASSFGEPPRRGTQYF. The variable domain in full, with the rest retrieved from reference TRBV7-8 and TRBJ2-3, is GAGVSQSPRYKVAKRGQDVALRCDPISGHVSLFWYQQALGQGPEFLTYFQNEAQLDKSGLPSDRFFAERPEGSVSTLKIQRTQQEDSAVYLCASSFGEPPRRGTQYFGPGTRLTVL.

V usage is TRBV19 and J usage is TRBJ1-5, with unresolved D. V shed 0 bases and J shed 9 bases, with 9 bases lying between them. The CDR3 has 13 residues. CDR1 and CDR2 (germline): LNHDA, SQIVND (reference sequence). CDR3 coding DNA: TGTGCCAGTAGTATAGAGGACCGGGGGCCCCAGCATTTT. Its protein is CASSIEDRGPQHF.

The chain recombines TRBV7-2 with TRBJ1-5, with 9 bases identical to TRBD1. Losses at the gene ends were 6 bases for V and 7 bases for J; bases not matched to a gene: 10. Germline CDR1 is SGHTA and CDR2 is FQGNSA. This CDR3 contains 15 residues. The CDR3 sequence: CASRGTGPRLQPQHF. CDR3 DNA: TGTGCCAGCAGGGGGACAGGGCCTCGTTTGCAGCCCCAGCATTTT.

Here the CDR3 reads CASSQGPVDTQYF. CDR3 sequence (DNA): TGTGCCAGCAGTCAGGGACCGGTGGATACGCAGTATTTT. The rearrangement uses TRBV6-4 and TRBJ2-3, with D perhaps matching TRBD1 or TRBD2 (5 bases each). The CDR3 covers 13 residues. The germline V gene has CDR1 MRHNA and CDR2 SNTAGT. Trimming stripped 5 bases from V and 6 bases from J, with 12 bases between.

The rearrangement joins TRBV2 to TRBJ2-2, with D perhaps matching TRBD2 (7 bases). Trimming removed 9 bases at V and 4 bases at J, with 12 bases between. Germline assignment: CDR1 SNHLY and CDR2 FYNNEI. The CDR3 covers 13 residues. CDR3 DNA sequence: TGTGCCAGGGGGGGGGCTGGCACCGGGGAGCTGTTTTTT. It encodes CARGGAGTGELFF. The full variable domain, completed using reference TRBV2 and TRBJ2-2, is EPEVTQTPSHQVTQMGQEVILRCVPISNHLYFYWYRQILGQKVEFLVSFYNNEISEKSEIFDDQFSVERPDGSNFTLKIRSTKLEDSAMYFCARGGAGTGELFFGEGSRLTVL.

This chain links TRBV27 with TRBJ2-7, with D unclear. CDR3 size: 15 residues. With 5 bases removed from V and 5 bases from J, the gap between germline ends came to 19 bases. Germline CDR1 is MNHEY and CDR2 is SMNVEV (reference sequence). Here the CDR3 reads CASSPQAPPSNEQYF. The CDR3 nucleotides read TGTGCCAGCAGTCCTCAAGCCCCGCCCTCTAACGAGCAGTACTTC.

This sequence joins TRBV19 and TRBJ2-1; TRBD1 agrees at 9 bases. Trimming at V came to 8 bases and at J to 7 bases, leaving 15 bases not matched to a gene. There are 16 residues in the CDR3. Looked up from germline, CDR1 is LNHDA and CDR2 is SQIVND (reference sequence). CDR3: CASSIRQGVLGNEQFF. In DNA, the CDR3 is TGTGCCAGTTCGATTCGACAGGGGGTGTTGGGGAATGAGCAGTTCTTC.

The rearrangement uses TRBV9 and TRBJ2-2; 7 nucleotides line up with TRBD2. The CDR3 runs to 17 residues. The V and J ends lost 0 bases and 2 bases, in that order; junction bases with no gene match: 7. In germline, CDR1 is SGDLS, CDR2 YYNGEE. The CDR3 nucleotides are TGTGCCAGCAGCGTAGGGGGGGGACTTGAAAACACCGGGGAGCTGTTTTTT. This sequence encodes CASSVGGGLENTGELFF.

The chain couples TRBV4-3 to TRBJ1-1; D not resolved. This CDR3 is 14 amino acids long. Germline V gene data show CDR1 as LGHNA and CDR2 as YSLEER. V was pared by 0 bases and J by 4 bases, with 9 bases between. CDR3 in amino acids: CASSQDLGSTEAFF. CDR3 nucleotide sequence: TGCGCCAGCAGCCAAGATCTAGGGTCCACTGAAGCTTTCTTT.

The V gene is TRBV2, the J gene TRBJ1-1, with 12 bases fitting TRBD1. In germline, CDR1 is SNHLY, CDR2 FYNNEI. V trimming: 3 bases; J trimming: 5 bases; junction bases outside the gene matches: 4. This CDR3 spans 15 amino acids. For the CDR3, the DNA is TGTGCCAGCAGTGAGGGGACAGGGGGCCGGACTGAAGCTTTCTTT. Protein: CASSEGTGGRTEAFF.

In its sample, this clone was seen a few times. The chain couples TRBV7-3 to TRBJ1-1; unclear D gene. Per germline, CDR1 SGHTA and CDR2 FQGTGA. This CDR3 is 13 amino acids long. The V end was cut by 4 bases, the J end by 7 bases, with 13 bases between. The CDR3 sequence is CASSSADDHEAFF. The CDR3 DNA is TGTGCCAGCAGCTCTGCTGATGATCATGAAGCTTTCTTT.

The V gene is TRBV27, the J gene TRBJ1-1, with D unresolved. The CDR3 spans 13 residues. Germline CDR1 MNHEY, CDR2 SMNVEV (reference sequence). V gave up 3 bases and J gave up 5 bases, with 10 bases separating them. For the CDR3, the DNA is TGTGCCAGCAGTTTCACCGGGGTAACTGAAGCTTTCTTT. Protein product: CASSFTGVTEAFF.

In this sample, this clone turned up a few times. At the DNA level, this CDR3 is encoded by other sequences in the same sample as well. The V and J genes are TRBV5-4 and TRBJ2-3; D is unclear. The germline CDR1 and CDR2 sequences are SGHNT and YYREEE (reference sequence). Trimming took 0 bases from V and 3 from J, leaving 2 bases between them. There are 12 residues in the CDR3. The CDR3 region is CASSLVTDTQYF. The CDR3, as DNA: TGTGCCAGCAGCTTGGTAACAGATACGCAGTATTTT.

J is TRBJ2-5 and V is TRBV15; 8 nucleotides line up with TRBD2. The closer fit of TRBJ2-7 to the DNA end suggests the J call may be wrong. The CDR3 is made up of 18 amino acids. Germline CDR1 and CDR2: LNHNV and YYDKDF (reference sequence). The CDR3 here is CATSRDVGGGRYPYEQYF. The CDR3 DNA is TGTGCCACCAGCAGAGATGTCGGCGGGGGGCGCTACCCCTACGAGCAGTACTTC.

This chain uses TRBV9 with TRBJ1-3; D is perhaps TRBD1 (5 bases). Between the trimmed V and J ends, which lost 2 bases and 0 bases, there was a span of 12 bases. The CDR3 is made up of 16 amino acids. In germline, CDR1 is SGDLS, CDR2 YYNGEE. Here the CDR3 reads CASSVGTPSSGNTIYF. The CDR3 coding sequence is TGTGCCAGCAGCGTGGGGACGCCTAGCTCTGGAAACACCATATATTTT.

The rearrangement links TRBV27 to TRBJ2-5; D could derive from TRBD1 or TRBD2 (8 bases each). Germline values: CDR1 MNHEY, CDR2 SMNVEV (reference sequence). Trimming pared 4 bases from V and 5 bases from J, leaving 20 bases between. The CDR3 loop spans 16 amino acids. The CDR3 DNA reads as TGTGCCAGCAGTTCCCTAGGTAGCGGGGACAGGGAGACCCAGTACTTC. The encoded protein is CASSSLGSGDRETQYF.

The chain uses TRBV10-1 and TRBJ2-7; D might be TRBD2 (6 bases). The CDR3 consists of 15 residues. CDR1 and CDR2 from the germline V gene are WNHNN and SYGVQD (reference sequence). The V and J ends lost 10 bases and 3 bases respectively, with 22 bases between them. The DNA for the CDR3 is TGCGCCAACTCCCCGGGGGTCCCCCACAACTACGAGCAGTACTTC. Amino acid sequence: CANSPGVPHNYEQYF.

This rearrangement joins TRBV7-2 to TRBJ2-3; the D is unclear. Trimming took off 3 bases at V and 6 bases at J, with 16 bases between the two ends. This CDR3 region has 15 residues. The V gene's germline CDR1 is SGHTA and CDR2 FQGNSA. Here the CDR3 reads CASSFSSLTLDTQYF. The CDR3 DNA is TGTGCCAGCAGCTTTAGCTCCCTGACCCTCGATACGCAGTATTTT.

The V call is TRBV11-3, the J call TRBJ2-5; tentatively, D is TRBD1 or TRBD2 (6 bases each). The CDR3 runs 14 residues. Germline V gene lookup returns CDR1 SGHNT and CDR2 YENEEA. V was shortened by 5 bases and J by 1 base, with 11 bases between the two germline ends. DNA of the CDR3: TGTGCCAGCAGCGAATGGGGGGCCCAAGAGACCCAGTACTTC. It is translated as CASSEWGAQETQYF.